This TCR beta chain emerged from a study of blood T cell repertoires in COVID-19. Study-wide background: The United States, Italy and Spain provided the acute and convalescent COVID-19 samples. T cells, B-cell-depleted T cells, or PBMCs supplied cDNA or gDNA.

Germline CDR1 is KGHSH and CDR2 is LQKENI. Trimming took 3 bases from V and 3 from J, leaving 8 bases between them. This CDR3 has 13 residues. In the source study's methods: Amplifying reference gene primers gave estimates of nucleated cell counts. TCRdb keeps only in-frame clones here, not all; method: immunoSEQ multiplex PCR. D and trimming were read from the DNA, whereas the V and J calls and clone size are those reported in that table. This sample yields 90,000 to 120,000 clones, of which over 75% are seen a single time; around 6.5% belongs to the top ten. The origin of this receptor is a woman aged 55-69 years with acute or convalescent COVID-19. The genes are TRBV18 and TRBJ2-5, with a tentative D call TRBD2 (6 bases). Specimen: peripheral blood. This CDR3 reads CASSPGLEETQYF. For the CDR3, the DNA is TGTGCCAGCTCACCGGGACTGGAAGAGACCCAGTACTTC.